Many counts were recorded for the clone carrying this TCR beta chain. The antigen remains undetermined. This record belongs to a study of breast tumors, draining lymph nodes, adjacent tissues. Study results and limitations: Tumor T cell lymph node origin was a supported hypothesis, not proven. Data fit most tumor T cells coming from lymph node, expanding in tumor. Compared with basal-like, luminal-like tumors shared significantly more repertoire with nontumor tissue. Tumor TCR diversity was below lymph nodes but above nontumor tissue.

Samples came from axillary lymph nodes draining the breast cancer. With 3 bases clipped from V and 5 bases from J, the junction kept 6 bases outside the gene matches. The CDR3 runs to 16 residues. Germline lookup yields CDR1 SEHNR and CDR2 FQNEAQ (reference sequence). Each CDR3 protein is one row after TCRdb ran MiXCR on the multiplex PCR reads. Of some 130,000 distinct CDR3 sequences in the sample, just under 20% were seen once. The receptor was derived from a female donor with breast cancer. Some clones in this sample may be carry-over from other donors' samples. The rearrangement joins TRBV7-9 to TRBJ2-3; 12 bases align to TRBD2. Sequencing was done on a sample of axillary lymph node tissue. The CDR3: CASSLILAGGLDTQYF. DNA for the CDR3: TGTGCCAGCAGCTTGATCCTAGCGGGAGGGTTAGATACGCAGTATTTT.